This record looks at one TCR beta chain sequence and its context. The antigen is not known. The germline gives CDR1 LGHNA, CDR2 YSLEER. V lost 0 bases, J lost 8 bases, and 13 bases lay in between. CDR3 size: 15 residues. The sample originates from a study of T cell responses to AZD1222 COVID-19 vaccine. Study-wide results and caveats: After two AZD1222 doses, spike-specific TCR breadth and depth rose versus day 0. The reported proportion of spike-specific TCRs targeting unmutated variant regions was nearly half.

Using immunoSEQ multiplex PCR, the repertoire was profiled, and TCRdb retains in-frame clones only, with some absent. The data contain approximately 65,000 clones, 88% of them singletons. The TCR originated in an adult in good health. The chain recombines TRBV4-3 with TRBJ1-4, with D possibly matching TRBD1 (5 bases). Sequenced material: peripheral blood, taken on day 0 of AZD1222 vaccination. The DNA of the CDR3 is TGCGCCAGCAGCCAAGAGGGGCAGGACCACGAAAAACTGTTTTTT. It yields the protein CASSQEGQDHEKLFF.